The subject of this entry is one TCR beta chain. Its antigen is not yet known. Base qualities are missing; no much larger clone stands one base away. Its CDR3 holds 13 amino acids, cysteine through phenylalanine. CDR3 DNA only is kept here, 39 bases in frame from base 1. V loses 7 bases at its end and J loses 10 bases; junction bases beyond the gene matches: 9. The germline V gene provides CDR1 MNHEY and CDR2 SVGAGI. The library was built by means of the immunoSEQ multiplex PCR assay. Sourced from immuneACCESS, this table was stored by TCRdb with only in-frame sequences that have V and J called. A share of the clones is absent; for the studies checked, an unresolved V gene accounts for under half, and the remainder has no known explanation. This sample is represented by about 130,000 clones; around 90% of them were singletons. 2.5% of the sample rests with the top ten. The sample comes from a study of control samples from healthy donors and cancer patients (dated by TCRdb to about 2020).

The receptor's source is a man aged 35 to 55 in good health. This chain joins TRBV6-5 to TRBJ1-4; 7 junctional bases match TRBD1. The sample consisted of blood. The CDR3 region has the sequence CASTSGGRGKLFF. The nucleotides read TGTGCCAGCACTTCAGGGGGGCGTGGAAAACTGTTTTTT.